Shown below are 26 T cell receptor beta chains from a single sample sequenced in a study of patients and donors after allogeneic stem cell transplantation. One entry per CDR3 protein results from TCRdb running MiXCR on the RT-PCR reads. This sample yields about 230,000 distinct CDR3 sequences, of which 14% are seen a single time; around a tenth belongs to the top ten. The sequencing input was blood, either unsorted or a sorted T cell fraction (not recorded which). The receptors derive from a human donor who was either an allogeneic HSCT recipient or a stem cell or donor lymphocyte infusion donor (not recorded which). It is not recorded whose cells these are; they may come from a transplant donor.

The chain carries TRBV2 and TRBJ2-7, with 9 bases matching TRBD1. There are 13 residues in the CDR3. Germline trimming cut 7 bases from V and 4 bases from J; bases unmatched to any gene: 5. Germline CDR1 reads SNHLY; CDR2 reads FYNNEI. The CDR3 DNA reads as TGTGCCAGCAAAACAGGGGGCGGGTACGAGCAGTACTTC. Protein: CASKTGGGYEQYF.

CDR3 nucleotides: TGTGCCAGCAGCGCGACCGTTCAGGGACCCACCGGGGAGCTGTTTTTT. Protein sequence: CASSATVQGPTGELFF. The rearrangement joins TRBV7-8 to TRBJ2-2, with D perhaps being TRBD1 or TRBD2 (5 bases each). Germline V CDR1 and CDR2: SGHVS, FQNEAQ. The CDR3 contains 16 residues. Trimming pared 5 bases from V and 4 bases from J, leaving 17 bases between.

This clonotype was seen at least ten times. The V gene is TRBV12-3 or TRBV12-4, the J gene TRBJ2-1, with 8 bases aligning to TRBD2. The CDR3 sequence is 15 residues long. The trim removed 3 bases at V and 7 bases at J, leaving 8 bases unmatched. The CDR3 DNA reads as TGTGCCAGCAGTTTCGGACGGGAGGGCGTTAATGAGCAGTTCTTC. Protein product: CASSFGREGVNEQFF.

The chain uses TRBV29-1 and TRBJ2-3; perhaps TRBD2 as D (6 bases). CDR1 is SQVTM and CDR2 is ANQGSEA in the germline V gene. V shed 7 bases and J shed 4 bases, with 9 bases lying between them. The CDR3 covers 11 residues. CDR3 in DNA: TGCAGCGGGGGGGATTCAGATACGCAGTATTTT. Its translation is CSGGDSDTQYF.

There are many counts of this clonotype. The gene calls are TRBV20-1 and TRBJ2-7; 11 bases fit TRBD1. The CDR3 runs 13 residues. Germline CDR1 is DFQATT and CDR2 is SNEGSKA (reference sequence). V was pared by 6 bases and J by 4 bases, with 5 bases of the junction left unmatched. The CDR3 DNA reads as TGCAGTGCGAGCCGGGACAGGGGGTACGAGCAGTACTTC. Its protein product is CSASRDRGYEQYF.

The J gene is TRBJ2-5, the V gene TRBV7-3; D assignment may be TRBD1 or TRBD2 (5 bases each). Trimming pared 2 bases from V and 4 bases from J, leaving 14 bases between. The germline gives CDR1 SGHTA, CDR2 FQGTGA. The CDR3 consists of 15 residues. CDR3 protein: CASSLGPARGETQYF. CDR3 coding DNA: TGTGCCAGCAGCTTAGGGCCGGCGAGGGGAGAGACCCAGTACTTC.

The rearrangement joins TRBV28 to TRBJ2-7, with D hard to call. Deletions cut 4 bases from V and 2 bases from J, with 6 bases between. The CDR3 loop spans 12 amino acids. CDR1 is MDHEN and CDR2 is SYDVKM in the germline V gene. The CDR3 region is CASSSPPYEQYF. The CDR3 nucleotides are TGTGCCAGCAGTTCCCCCCCCTACGAGCAGTACTTC.

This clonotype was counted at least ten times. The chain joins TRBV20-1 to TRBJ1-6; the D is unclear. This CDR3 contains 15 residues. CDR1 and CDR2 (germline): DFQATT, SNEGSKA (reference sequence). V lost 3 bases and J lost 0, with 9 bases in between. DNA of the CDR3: TGCAGTGCTAGGCCAGGCACCTCCTATAATTCACCCCTCCACTTT. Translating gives CSARPGTSYNSPLHF.

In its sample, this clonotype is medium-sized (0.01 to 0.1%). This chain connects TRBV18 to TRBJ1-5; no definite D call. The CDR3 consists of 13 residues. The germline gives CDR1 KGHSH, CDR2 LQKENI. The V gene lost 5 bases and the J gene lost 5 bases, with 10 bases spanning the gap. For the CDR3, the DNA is TGTGCCAGCTCATCACGAAGCGATCAGCCCCAGCATTTT. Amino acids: CASSSRSDQPQHF.

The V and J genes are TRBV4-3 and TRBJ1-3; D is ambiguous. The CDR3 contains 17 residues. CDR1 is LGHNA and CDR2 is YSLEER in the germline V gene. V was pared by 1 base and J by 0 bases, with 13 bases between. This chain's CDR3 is CASSQGGNPLSGNTIYF. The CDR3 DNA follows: TGCGCCAGCAGCCAAGGGGGAAACCCTCTCTCTGGAAACACCATATATTTT.

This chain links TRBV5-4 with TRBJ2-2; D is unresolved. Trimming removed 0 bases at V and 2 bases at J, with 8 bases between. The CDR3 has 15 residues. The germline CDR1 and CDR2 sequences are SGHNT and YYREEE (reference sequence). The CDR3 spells CASSLGAGNTGELFF. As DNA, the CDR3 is TGTGCCAGCAGCTTGGGGGCAGGAAACACCGGGGAGCTGTTTTTT.

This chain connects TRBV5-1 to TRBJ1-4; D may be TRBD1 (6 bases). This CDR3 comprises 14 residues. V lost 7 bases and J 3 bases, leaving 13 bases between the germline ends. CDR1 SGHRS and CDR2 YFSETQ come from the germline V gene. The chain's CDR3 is CASHKTGPNEKLFF. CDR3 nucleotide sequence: TGCGCCAGCCACAAGACAGGACCTAATGAAAAACTGTTTTTT.

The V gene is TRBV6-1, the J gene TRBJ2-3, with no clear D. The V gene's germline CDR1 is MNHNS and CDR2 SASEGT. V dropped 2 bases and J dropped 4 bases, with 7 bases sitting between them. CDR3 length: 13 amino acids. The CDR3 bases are TGTGCCAGCAGTGAACCGGATCCAGATACGCAGTATTTT. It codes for CASSEPDPDTQYF.

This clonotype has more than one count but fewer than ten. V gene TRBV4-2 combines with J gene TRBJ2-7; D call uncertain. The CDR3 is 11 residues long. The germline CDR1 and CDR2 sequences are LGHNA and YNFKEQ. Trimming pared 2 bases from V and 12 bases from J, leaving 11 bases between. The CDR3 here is CASSQPLPLYF. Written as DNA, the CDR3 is TGTGCCAGCAGCCAACCACTTCCGCTGTACTTC.

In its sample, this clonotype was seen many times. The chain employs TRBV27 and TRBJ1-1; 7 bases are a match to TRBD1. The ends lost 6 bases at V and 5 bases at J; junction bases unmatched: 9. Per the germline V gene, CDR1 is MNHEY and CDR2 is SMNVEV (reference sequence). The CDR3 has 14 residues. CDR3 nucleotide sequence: TGTGCCAGCAGGGTCGGAACAGGGGTTACTGAAGCTTTCTTT. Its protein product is CASRVGTGVTEAFF.

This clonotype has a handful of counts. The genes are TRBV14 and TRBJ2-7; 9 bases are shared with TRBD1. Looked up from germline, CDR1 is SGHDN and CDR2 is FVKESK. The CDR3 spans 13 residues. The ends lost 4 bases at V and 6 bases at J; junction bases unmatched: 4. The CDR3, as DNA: TGTGCCAGCAGCCCGACAGGGGGTCGCGAGCAGTACTTC. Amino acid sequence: CASSPTGGREQYF.

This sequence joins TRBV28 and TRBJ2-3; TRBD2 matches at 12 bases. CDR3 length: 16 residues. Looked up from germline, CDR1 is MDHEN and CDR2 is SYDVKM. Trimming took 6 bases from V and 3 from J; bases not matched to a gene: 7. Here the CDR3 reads CASRRLAGALTDTQYF. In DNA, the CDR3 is TGTGCCAGCAGGCGACTAGCGGGAGCTCTTACAGATACGCAGTATTTT.

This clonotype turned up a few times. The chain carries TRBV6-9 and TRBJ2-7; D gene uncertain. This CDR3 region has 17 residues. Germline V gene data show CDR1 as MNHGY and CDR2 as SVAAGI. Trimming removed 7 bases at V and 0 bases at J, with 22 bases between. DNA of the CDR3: TGTGCCAGCACCTGGCCCCCGTTAGGTCCCAGCTCCTACGAGCAGTACTTC. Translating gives CASTWPPLGPSSYEQYF.

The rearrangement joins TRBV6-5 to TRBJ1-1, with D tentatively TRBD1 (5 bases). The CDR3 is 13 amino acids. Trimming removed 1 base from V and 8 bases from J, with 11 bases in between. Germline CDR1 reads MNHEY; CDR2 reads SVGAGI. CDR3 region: CASSYWGQGEAFF. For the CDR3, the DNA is TGTGCCAGCAGTTACTGGGGCCAGGGAGAAGCTTTCTTT.

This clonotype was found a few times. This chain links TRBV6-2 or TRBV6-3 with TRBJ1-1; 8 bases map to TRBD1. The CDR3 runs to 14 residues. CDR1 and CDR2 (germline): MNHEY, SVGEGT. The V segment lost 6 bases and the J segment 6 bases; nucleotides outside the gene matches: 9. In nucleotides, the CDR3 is TGTGCCAGCAGGACGACAGGGGAAATTGCTGAAGCTTTCTTT. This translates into CASRTTGEIAEAFF.

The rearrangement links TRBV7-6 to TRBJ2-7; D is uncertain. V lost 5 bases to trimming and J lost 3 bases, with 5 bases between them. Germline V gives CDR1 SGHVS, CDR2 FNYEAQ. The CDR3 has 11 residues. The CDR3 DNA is TGTGCCAGCAGCAATGACTACGAGCAGTACTTC. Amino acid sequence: CASSNDYEQYF.

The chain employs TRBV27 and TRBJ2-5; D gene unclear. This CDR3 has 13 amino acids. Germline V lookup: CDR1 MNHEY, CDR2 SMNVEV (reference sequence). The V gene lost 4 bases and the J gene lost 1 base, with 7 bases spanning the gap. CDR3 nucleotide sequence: TGTGCCAGCAGTTCCGGATTCCAAGAGACCCAGTACTTC. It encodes CASSSGFQETQYF.

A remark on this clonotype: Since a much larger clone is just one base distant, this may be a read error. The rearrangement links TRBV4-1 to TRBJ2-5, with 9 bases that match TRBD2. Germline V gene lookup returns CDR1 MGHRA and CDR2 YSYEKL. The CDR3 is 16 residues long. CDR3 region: CASSQVAGGRLETQNF. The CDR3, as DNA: TGCGCCAGCAGCCAAGTTGCGGGGGGGCGTTTAGAGACCCAGAACTTC.

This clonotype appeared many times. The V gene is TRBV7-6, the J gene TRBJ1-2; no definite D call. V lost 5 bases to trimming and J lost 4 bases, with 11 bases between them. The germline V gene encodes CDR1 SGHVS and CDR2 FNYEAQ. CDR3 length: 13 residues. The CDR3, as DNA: TGTGCCAGCAGCCCCCGCCAAGGCTATGGCTACACCTTC. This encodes CASSPRQGYGYTF.

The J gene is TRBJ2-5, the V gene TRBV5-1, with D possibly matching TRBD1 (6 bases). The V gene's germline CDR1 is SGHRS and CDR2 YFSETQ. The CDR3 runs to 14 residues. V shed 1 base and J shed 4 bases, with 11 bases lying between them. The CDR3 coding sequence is TGCGCCAGCAGCTTGACAGGGTTCAGAGAGACCCAGTACTTC. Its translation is CASSLTGFRETQYF.

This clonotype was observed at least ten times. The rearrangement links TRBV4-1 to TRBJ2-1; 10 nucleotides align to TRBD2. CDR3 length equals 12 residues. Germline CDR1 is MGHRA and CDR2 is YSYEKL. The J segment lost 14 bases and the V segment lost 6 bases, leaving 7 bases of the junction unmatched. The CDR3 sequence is CASRTSGGAEFF. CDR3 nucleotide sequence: TGCGCCAGCAGGACGAGCGGGGGGGCTGAGTTCTTC.